Listed here are 23 T cell receptor beta chains from one sample, sequenced in a study of blood T cell repertoires in COVID-19. Generated by immunoSEQ multiplex PCR, the TCRdb table keeps only in-frame clones and is missing some. The sample comprises 300,000 to 350,000 clones, 90% of which are singletons, and approximately 0.98% rests with the top ten. Source material: peripheral blood. Receptors originate from a woman aged 40 to 49 with COVID-19, enrolled during active disease.

As DNA, the CDR3 is TGTGCCAGCAGCCAGGAACAGGGGGCTGGCTATGGCTACACCTTC. Amino acids: CASSQEQGAGYGYTF. The chain is built from TRBV4-2 and TRBJ1-2, with 9 bases aligning to TRBD1. The V segment lost 3 bases and the J segment 4 bases; nucleotides outside the gene matches: 6. The CDR3 extends over 15 amino acids. CDR1 is LGHNA, CDR2 YNFKEQ, per germline.

V usage is TRBV5-1 and J usage is TRBJ2-3; TRBD1 matches at 7 bases. From germline, CDR1 is SGHRS and CDR2 YFSETQ. This CDR3 is built from 13 residues. V shed 5 bases, J shed 6 bases, and the junction held 6 bases outside the gene matches. CDR3 in DNA: TGCGCCAGCAGACAAGACAGGGTGGATACGCAGTATTTT. Translated, it gives CASRQDRVDTQYF.

The chain has TRBV15 and TRBJ2-6; TRBD2 matches 7 bases. V lost 0 bases to trimming and J lost 0 bases; unmatched junction nucleotides: 5. CDR1 and CDR2 (germline): LNHNV, YYDKDF (reference sequence). The CDR3 runs to 18 residues. CDR3 sequence (DNA): TGTGCCACCAGCAGAGAAGGGGAGGGACTCTCTGGGGCCAACGTCCTGACTTTC. It specifies CATSREGEGLSGANVLTF.

With regard to this clone: Other DNA sequences in the same sample also yield this CDR3. The chain employs TRBV4-3 and TRBJ1-2, with D tentatively TRBD1 (6 bases). Germline values: CDR1 LGHNA, CDR2 YSLEER. This CDR3 has 14 residues. V was pared by 0 bases and J by 4 bases, with 9 bases between. The CDR3 region is CASSQDARGYGYTF. The CDR3 DNA reads TGCGCCAGCAGCCAAGATGCCAGGGGCTATGGCTACACCTTC.

The gene calls are TRBV14 and TRBJ2-3; the match to TRBD2 covers 13 bases. The CDR3 is made up of 18 amino acids. Per germline, CDR1 SGHDN and CDR2 FVKESK. V trimming: 4 bases; J trimming: 2 bases; junction bases outside the gene matches: 9. CDR3 in amino acids: CASSLRTSGSFDTDTQYF. Written as DNA, the CDR3 is TGTGCCAGCAGCCTTCGGACTAGCGGGAGTTTTGACACAGATACGCAGTATTTT.

This chain joins TRBV7-9 and TRBJ1-4; 8 nucleotides line up with TRBD1. The CDR3 runs 14 residues. The germline V gene has CDR1 SEHNR and CDR2 FQNEAQ (reference sequence). Trimming cost V 3 bases and J 5 bases; bases outside gene matches: 2. The CDR3 sequence is CASSLNRGNEKLFF. The CDR3 region has the DNA TGTGCCAGCAGCTTGAACAGGGGGAATGAAAAACTGTTTTTT.

This chain uses TRBV7-2 with TRBJ1-2, with 8 bases lining up with TRBD1. Germline CDR1 reads SGHTA; CDR2 reads FQGNSA. The V segment lost 4 bases and the J segment 4 bases; nucleotides outside the gene matches: 5. This CDR3 spans 14 amino acids. The CDR3 DNA follows: TGTGCCAGCAGCTCCCGGACAGGGCTCTATGGCTACACCTTC. Translation: CASSSRTGLYGYTF.

The V call is TRBV6-2 or TRBV6-3, the J call TRBJ2-1; the match to TRBD2 covers 9 bases. CDR1 MNHEY and CDR2 SVGEGT come from the germline V gene. The trim removed 5 bases at V and 7 bases at J, leaving 9 bases unmatched. CDR3 length: 15 residues. The CDR3 region has the DNA TGTGCCAGCAGTCCCGGACTAGCGAAGAGTAATGAGCAGTTCTTC. Protein sequence: CASSPGLAKSNEQFF.

This chain joins TRBV7-9 and TRBJ1-5; 10 nucleotides align to TRBD1. The CDR3 has 17 residues. The germline gives CDR1 SEHNR, CDR2 FQNEAQ (reference sequence). Trimming cost V 0 bases and J 2 bases; bases outside gene matches: 4. The CDR3 sequence: CASSLAFGTGGNQPQHF. DNA of the CDR3: TGTGCCAGCAGCTTAGCGTTTGGGACAGGGGGCAATCAGCCCCAGCATTTT.

The chain links TRBV28 to TRBJ2-3; D not resolved. This CDR3 contains 8 residues. Germline V gene sequence: CDR1 MDHEN, CDR2 SYDVKM. The V end was cut by 10 bases, the J end by 10 bases, with 6 bases between. CDR3 DNA: TGTGCCACCTCCCCGCAGTATTTT. Protein: CATSPQYF.

CDR3 DNA sequence: TGTGCCAGCAGTACAGACAGGGGTAACCAGCCCCAGCATTTT. Translation: CASSTDRGNQPQHF. V is TRBV28 and J is TRBJ1-5; 8 bases map to TRBD1. Trimming cost V 5 bases and J 7 bases; bases outside gene matches: 7. CDR1 and CDR2 (germline): MDHEN, SYDVKM. There are 14 residues in the CDR3.

This sequence joins TRBV19 and TRBJ2-1, with D perhaps TRBD1 (6 bases). The CDR3 sequence is 13 residues long. Trimming removed 2 bases from V and 7 bases from J, with 9 bases in between. Germline-derived CDR1 and CDR2 are LNHDA and SQIVND (reference sequence). The CDR3 sequence: CASSILGGNEQFF. CDR3 bases: TGTGCCAGTAGTATATTAGGGGGTAATGAGCAGTTCTTC.

This chain links TRBV18 with TRBJ2-7, with D perhaps matching TRBD1 (5 bases). The CDR3 is 14 amino acids. Per the germline V gene, CDR1 is KGHSH and CDR2 is LQKENI. V was clipped by 2 bases and J by 1 base, with 9 bases between them. The CDR3 DNA follows: TGTGCCAGCTCACCAGGTGCAGGGTCCTACGAGCAGTACTTC. Its protein product is CASSPGAGSYEQYF. The variable domain in full, with the rest retrieved from reference TRBV18 and TRBJ2-7, is NAGVMQNPRHLVRRRGQEARLRCSPMKGHSHVYWYRQLPEEGLKFMVYLQKENIIDESGMPKERFSAEFPKEGPSILRIQQVVRGDSAAYFCASSPGAGSYEQYFGPGTRLTVT.

The CDR3 sequence is CASSSRGKNIQYF. The CDR3, as DNA: TGTGCCAGCAGTTCCCGAGGGAAAAACATTCAGTACTTC. V is TRBV7-9 and J is TRBJ2-4; weak D call: TRBD2 (5 bases). The length of the CDR3 is 13 residues. Trimming left V 6 bases short and J 4 bases short, with 10 bases between. Germline V gives CDR1 SEHNR, CDR2 FQNEAQ (reference sequence).

The J gene is TRBJ1-5, the V gene TRBV24-1, with 7 nucleotides matching TRBD1. J lost 0 bases, V lost 3 bases, and 10 bases had no gene match. The CDR3 is 18 amino acids. The germline gives CDR1 KGHDR, CDR2 SFDVKD. The CDR3 loop reads CATSDTRQGLGSNQPQHF. CDR3 coding DNA: TGTGCCACCAGTGATACCCGACAGGGACTGGGTAGCAATCAGCCCCAGCATTTT.

In this sample, this clone turned up once. The gene calls are TRBV11-1 and TRBJ2-1; D gene ambiguous. The germline V gene encodes CDR1 SGHAT and CDR2 FQDESV (reference sequence). CDR3 length equals 13 residues. Trimming stripped 5 bases from V and 4 bases from J, with 9 bases between. The CDR3 DNA follows: TGTGCCAGCAGCCGAGGCACATACAATGAGCAGTTCTTC. This gives the protein CASSRGTYNEQFF.

This chain uses TRBV4-1 with TRBJ1-2, with 7 positions matching TRBD1. Germline trimming cut 1 base from V and 6 bases from J; bases unmatched to any gene: 8. Germline CDR1 reads MGHRA; CDR2 reads YSYEKL. This CDR3 spans 15 amino acids. The DNA for the CDR3 is TGCGCCAGCAGCCAAGGCGCCCTCACAGGGGATGGCTACACCTTC. Translated: CASSQGALTGDGYTF.

The V and J genes are TRBV28 and TRBJ1-1, with a tentative D call TRBD1 (6 bases). The CDR3 loop spans 15 amino acids. The V gene's germline CDR1 is MDHEN and CDR2 SYDVKM. V was pared by 5 bases and J by 1 base, with 14 bases between. The chain's CDR3 is CASSPEQGWNTEAFF. CDR3 sequence (DNA): TGTGCCAGCAGTCCTGAACAGGGTTGGAACACTGAAGCTTTCTTT. Variable domain in full (rest from reference TRBV28 and TRBJ1-1): DVKVTQSSRYLVKRTGEKVFLECVQDMDHENMFWYRQDPGLGLRLIYFSYDVKMKEKGDIPEGYSVSREKKERFSLILESASTNQTSMYLCASSPEQGWNTEAFFGQGTRLTVV.

The chain joins TRBV28 to TRBJ1-6; unclear D gene. The V end lost 4 bases, the J end lost 12 bases, and 4 bases lay between the germline ends. Looked up from germline, CDR1 is MDHEN and CDR2 is SYDVKM. CDR3 size: 10 residues. Here the CDR3 DNA reads TGTGCCAGCAGTTCGGGACCCCTCCACTTT. It specifies CASSSGPLHF. The whole variable domain, remainder taken from reference TRBV28 and TRBJ1-6, is DVKVTQSSRYLVKRTGEKVFLECVQDMDHENMFWYRQDPGLGLRLIYFSYDVKMKEKGDIPEGYSVSREKKERFSLILESASTNQTSMYLCASSSGPLHFGNGTRLTVT.

This chain connects TRBV3-1 (or the pseudogene TRBV3-2) to TRBJ1-2; TRBD1 is a possible D gene (6 bases). The CDR3 contains 16 residues. In germline, CDR1 is LGHDT, CDR2 YNNKEL (reference sequence). With 5 bases removed from V and 4 bases from J, the gap between germline ends came to 20 bases. The CDR3 is CASSERGLDALYGYTF. The CDR3 region has the DNA TGTGCCAGCAGCGAGCGGGGGCTTGACGCCCTCTATGGCTACACCTTC.

The CDR3 coding sequence is TGTGCCAGCAGCTTAAGGTGGCAGGGGGACACTGAAGCTTTCTTT. It codes for CASSLRWQGDTEAFF. The rearrangement uses TRBV11-2 and TRBJ1-1; 7 bases line up with TRBD1. CDR3 size: 15 residues. After removal of 2 bases from V and 3 bases from J, the junction contained 6 bases not matched to a gene. Germline assignment: CDR1 SGHAT and CDR2 FQNNGV.

About this clone: The junction does not match germline at one end; this may be a read error. The J gene is TRBJ1-5, the V gene TRBV28, with a tentative D call TRBD1 (6 bases). This CDR3 comprises 12 residues. Germline V gene sequence: CDR1 MDHEN, CDR2 SYDVKM. The CDR3 DNA is TGTGCCAGCAGTCAGGGGACCGGCAGGACCACTTTT. Amino acids: CASSQGTGRTTF.

J is TRBJ1-1 and V is TRBV28; D perhaps matches TRBD1 (5 bases). Germline-derived CDR1 and CDR2 are MDHEN and SYDVKM. Trimming took off 4 bases at V and 4 bases at J, with 10 bases between the two ends. The CDR3 extends over 13 amino acids. The CDR3 DNA reads as TGTGCCAGCAGTTCCCAGGGAATCACTGAAGCTTTCTTT. Encoded protein: CASSSQGITEAFF.